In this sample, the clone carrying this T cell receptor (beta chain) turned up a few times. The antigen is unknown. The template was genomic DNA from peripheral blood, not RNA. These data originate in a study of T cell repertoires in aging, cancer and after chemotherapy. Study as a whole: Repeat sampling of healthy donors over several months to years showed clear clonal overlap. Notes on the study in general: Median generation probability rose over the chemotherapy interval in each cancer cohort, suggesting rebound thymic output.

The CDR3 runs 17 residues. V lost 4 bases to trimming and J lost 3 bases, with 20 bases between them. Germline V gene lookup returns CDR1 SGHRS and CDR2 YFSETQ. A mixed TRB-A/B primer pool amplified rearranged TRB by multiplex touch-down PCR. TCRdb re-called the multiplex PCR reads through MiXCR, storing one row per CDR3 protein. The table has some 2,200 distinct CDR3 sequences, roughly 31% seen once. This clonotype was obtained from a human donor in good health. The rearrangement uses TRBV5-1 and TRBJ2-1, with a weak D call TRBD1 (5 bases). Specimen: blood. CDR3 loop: CASSGVYRGGNYNEQFF. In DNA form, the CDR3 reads TGCGCCAGCAGCGGAGTCTATAGGGGCGGAAACTACAATGAGCAGTTCTTC.